Each of the 22 T cell receptor beta chains below was sequenced from the same sample in a study of OX40 agonist ivuxolimab in advanced cancers. Here immunoSEQ multiplex PCR was the method, and the copy in TCRdb shows in-frame clones only, minus some. The data hold tens of thousands of clones, with approximately 86% observed a single time. Sequenced here: CD4+ or CD8+ T cells sorted from blood, sampled in a trial of the OX40 agonist ivuxolimab. The receptors were gathered from an adult with an advanced solid tumor such as melanoma, head and neck, liver or kidney cancer.

The chain has TRBV6-5 and TRBJ2-1; 9 bases map to TRBD1. The V and J ends lost 4 bases and 9 bases, in that order; junction bases with no gene match: 4. The CDR3 contains 13 residues. Germline CDR1 is MNHEY and CDR2 is SVGAGI. The CDR3 coding sequence is TGTGCCAGCAGTTCCGGGACAGGGAGTGAGCAGTTCTTC. It yields the protein CASSSGTGSEQFF.

V gene TRBV18 combines with J gene TRBJ1-2; D is undetermined. The germline V gene has CDR1 KGHSH and CDR2 LQKENI. Deletions cut 5 bases from V and 1 base from J, with 14 bases between. The CDR3 totals 15 residues. CDR3 in amino acids: CASSGWGGFNYGYTF. Here the CDR3 DNA reads TGTGCCAGCTCAGGCTGGGGAGGATTTAACTATGGCTACACCTTC.

The chain joins TRBV25-1 to TRBJ2-5; the D gene could be TRBD1 or TRBD2 (6 bases each). This CDR3 is built from 13 residues. V was pared by 6 bases and J by 5 bases, with 13 bases between. The V gene's germline CDR1 is MGHDK and CDR2 SYGVNS. CDR3 bases: TGTGCCAGCAGGTTAGGGGGGTTGGAGACCCAGTACTTC. It yields the protein CASRLGGLETQYF.

The CDR3, as DNA: TGCGCCAGCAGCCAAGCCCCCCGGGGATCACACGAGCAGTACTTC. As protein: CASSQAPRGSHEQYF. V gene TRBV4-1 combines with J gene TRBJ2-7, with a possible D match to TRBD2 (5 bases). The CDR3 runs 15 residues. V was cut by 1 base and J by 5 bases, with 15 bases left in between. CDR1 and CDR2 from the germline V gene are MGHRA and YSYEKL.

The chain couples TRBV6-5 to TRBJ2-7; 7 nucleotides align to TRBD1. Germline CDR1 and CDR2: MNHEY and SVGAGI. The CDR3 sequence is 14 residues long. V shed 6 bases and J 4 bases; nucleotides not matched to a gene: 9. CDR3 residues: CASSVATGWYEQYF. The CDR3 DNA follows: TGTGCCAGCAGCGTTGCGACAGGGTGGTACGAGCAGTACTTC.

The chain links TRBV28 to TRBJ2-7, with 7 nucleotides matching TRBD1. The V gene end was trimmed by 5 bases and the J gene end by 6 bases; junction bases not matched to a gene: 13. The germline gives CDR1 MDHEN, CDR2 SYDVKM. This CDR3 contains 15 residues. The CDR3 region is CASSQGVDPVGEQYF. CDR3 DNA sequence: TGTGCCAGCAGTCAGGGGGTAGATCCTGTCGGCGAGCAGTACTTC.

This chain joins TRBV5-6 and TRBJ2-1, with D perhaps TRBD2 (6 bases). Trimming stripped 5 bases from V and 0 bases from J, with 12 bases between. The CDR3 has 15 residues. Germline V gene data show CDR1 as SGHDT and CDR2 as YYEEEE. The CDR3 sequence is CASRTTGASYNEQFF. In DNA form, the CDR3 reads TGTGCCAGCAGGACGACGGGAGCCTCCTACAATGAGCAGTTCTTC.

The chain has TRBV9 and TRBJ2-1; the D gene is possibly TRBD2 (6 bases). CDR1 is SGDLS and CDR2 is YYNGEE in the germline V gene. V lost 2 bases and J 5 bases, leaving 11 bases between the germline ends. CDR3 length equals 14 residues. CDR3 loop: CASSVGGFNNEQFF. The CDR3 DNA reads as TGTGCCAGCAGCGTCGGGGGATTCAACAATGAGCAGTTCTTC.

The chain recombines TRBV18 with TRBJ1-3; a weak D match, TRBD1 (5 bases). The germline V and J ends were trimmed by 3 bases and 9 bases, with 9 bases remaining between them. Germline CDR1 reads KGHSH; CDR2 reads LQKENI. The CDR3 is 12 residues long. CDR3 nucleotide sequence: TGTGCCAGCTCACCCCCCGGGGGCACCATATATTTT. As protein: CASSPPGGTIYF.

This clone was found a few times. Written as DNA, the CDR3 is TGTGCCAGCAGCTTCCAGGGGGACACAGATACGCAGTATTTT. It translates to CASSFQGDTDTQYF. This chain links TRBV5-4 with TRBJ2-3, with 7 bases aligning to TRBD1. The ends lost 2 bases at V and 2 bases at J; junction bases unmatched: 2. Germline CDR1 is SGHNT and CDR2 is YYREEE (reference sequence). The CDR3 has 14 amino acids.

This chain connects TRBV11-2 to TRBJ2-4; 8 bases align to TRBD2. The germline CDR1 and CDR2 sequences are SGHAT and FQNNGV. V was clipped by 0 bases and J by 5 bases; unmatched bases: 9. The CDR3 is 17 amino acids. The CDR3 DNA reads as TGTGCCAGCAGCTTAGAGGTGACACAACTAGCGGAAAACATTCAGTACTTC. Amino acid sequence: CASSLEVTQLAENIQYF.

The chain carries TRBV9 and TRBJ2-1; D not certain. Germline CDR1 and CDR2: SGDLS and YYNGEE. This CDR3 comprises 17 residues. V lost 0 bases to trimming and J lost 1 base, with 14 bases between them. DNA for the CDR3: TGTGCCAGCAGCGTAGAAGGCAGGATCGGTTCCTACAATGAGCAGTTCTTC. Translated, it gives CASSVEGRIGSYNEQFF.

The rearrangement uses TRBV10-2 and TRBJ2-7; TRBD2 agrees at 10 bases. This CDR3 comprises 15 residues. V dropped 3 bases and J dropped 4; count of bases not matched to a gene: 6. CDR1 is WSHSY, CDR2 SAAADI, per germline. This chain's CDR3 is CASSESGRATYEQYF. The CDR3 nucleotides read TGCGCCAGCAGTGAAAGCGGGAGGGCCACTTACGAGCAGTACTTC.

The rearrangement joins TRBV18 to TRBJ2-5, with 7 bases identical to TRBD1. TRBJ2-7 matches the DNA end more closely, so the J call is doubtful. CDR1 is KGHSH and CDR2 is LQKENI in the germline V gene. This CDR3 has 15 amino acids. The CDR3 here is CASSPPGGGAYEQYF. The CDR3, as DNA: TGTGCCAGCTCACCTCCAGGGGGTGGTGCCTACGAGCAGTACTTC.

The chain employs TRBV9 and TRBJ2-3; D is unclear. V dropped 3 bases and J dropped 4 bases, with 6 bases sitting between them. Germline-derived CDR1 and CDR2 are SGDLS and YYNGEE. The CDR3 loop spans 12 amino acids. Here the CDR3 reads CASSGLADTQYF. As DNA, the CDR3 is TGTGCCAGCAGCGGGCTAGCAGATACGCAGTATTTT. Complete variable domain (other parts from reference TRBV9 and TRBJ2-3): DSGVTQTPKHLITATGQRVTLRCSPRSGDLSVYWYQQSLDQGLQFLIQYYNGEERAKGNILERFSAQQFPDLHSELNLSSLELGDSALYFCASSGLADTQYFGPGTRLTVL.

This clone was observed a single time. Written as DNA, the CDR3 is TGTGCCAGCAGTTTAAAGGCAGAACTAGCGGTTTACGAGCAGTACTTC. Translated: CASSLKAELAVYEQYF. J is TRBJ2-7 and V is TRBV27; 8 positions match TRBD2. V lost 2 bases, J lost 4 bases, and 10 bases stayed unmatched. CDR3 size: 16 residues. Germline CDR1 and CDR2: MNHEY and SMNVEV (reference sequence).

The V call is TRBV21-1, the J call TRBJ2-3; the listed D gene, TRBD2, was not tested against the DNA. TRBV21-1 is a documented pseudogene. The CDR3 loop spans 14 amino acids. The CDR3 nucleotides are TGTGCCAGCAGCAAAAGCGGGAGGACAGATACGCAGTATTTT. As protein: CASSKSGRTDTQYF.

The chain's CDR3 is CASSLINSGSGGYTF. The CDR3 region has the DNA TGTGCCAGCAGCCTCATAAATTCGGGTTCGGGCGGCTACACCTTC. The rearrangement links TRBV9 to TRBJ1-2; no reliable D call. The V and J ends lost 4 bases and 8 bases respectively, with 21 bases between them. This CDR3 contains 15 residues. Germline assignment: CDR1 SGDLS and CDR2 YYNGEE.

The chain recombines TRBV6-5 with TRBJ1-1, with D possibly being TRBD1 (5 bases). The CDR3 totals 14 residues. Germline V lookup: CDR1 MNHEY, CDR2 SVGAGI. V shed 3 bases and J shed 0 bases, with 8 bases lying between them. The DNA of the CDR3 is TGTGCCAGCAGTTATGAAGGGGTGAACACTGAAGCTTTCTTT. As protein: CASSYEGVNTEAFF.

The chain is built from TRBV4-2 and TRBJ2-7, with D tentatively TRBD1 (5 bases). Germline V gene data show CDR1 as LGHNA and CDR2 as YNFKEQ. Trimming stripped 4 bases from V and 4 bases from J, with 17 bases between. This CDR3 region has 15 residues. CDR3 DNA: TGTGCCAGCAGCCGAATAGGAGACAGACCATACGAGCAGTACTTC. Protein sequence: CASSRIGDRPYEQYF.

This chain uses TRBV29-1 with TRBJ2-7; 7 positions agree with TRBD2. The CDR3 has 13 amino acids. Looked up from germline, CDR1 is SQVTM and CDR2 is ANQGSEA. V was clipped by 4 bases and J by 0 bases; unmatched bases: 3. The CDR3 nucleotides are TGCAGCGTTGCTCTAGCGGCCTCCTACGAGCAGTACTTC. As protein: CSVALAASYEQYF.

The chain links TRBV5-1 to TRBJ2-1, with no clear D. CDR1 is SGHRS and CDR2 is YFSETQ in the germline V gene. V gave up 2 bases and J gave up 8 bases, with 14 bases separating them. The CDR3 is 14 amino acids. CDR3 amino acids: CASSFRFLLDEQFF. The CDR3 DNA follows: TGCGCCAGCAGCTTTAGATTCTTACTCGATGAGCAGTTCTTC.